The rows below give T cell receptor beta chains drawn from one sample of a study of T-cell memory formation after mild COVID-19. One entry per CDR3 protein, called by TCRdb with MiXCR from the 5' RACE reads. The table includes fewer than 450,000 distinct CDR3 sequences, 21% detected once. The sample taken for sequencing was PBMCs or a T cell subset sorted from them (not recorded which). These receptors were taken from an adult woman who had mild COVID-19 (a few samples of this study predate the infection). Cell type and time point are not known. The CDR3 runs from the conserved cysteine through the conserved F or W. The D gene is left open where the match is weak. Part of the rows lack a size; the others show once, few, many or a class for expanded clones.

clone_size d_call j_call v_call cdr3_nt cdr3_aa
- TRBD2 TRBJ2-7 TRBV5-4 TGTGCCAGCAGCTTGCGGACTAGCGGGATGTACGAGCAGTACTTC CASSLRTSGMYEQYF
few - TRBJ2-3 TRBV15 TGTGCCACCAGCAGAGTGCCGGGAGTTAGCACAGATACGCAGTATTTT CATSRVPGVSTDTQYF
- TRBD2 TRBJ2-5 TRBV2 TGTGCCAGCAGTGAGTTTAGCGGGGGGCAAGAGACCCAGTACTTC CASSEFSGGQETQYF
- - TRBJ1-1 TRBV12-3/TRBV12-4 TGTGCCAGCATTGATTTCCCGGGGGCTTGGACTGAAGCTTTCTTT CASIDFPGAWTEAFF
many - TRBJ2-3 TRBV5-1 TGCGCCAGCAGCCCACCCTCCCAGGCAGATACGCAGTATTTT CASSPPSQADTQYF
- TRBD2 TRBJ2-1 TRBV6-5 TGTGCCAGCAGTTACGCGGGACTAGTTGCTGCGCGGGGCCCCAATGAGCAGTTCTTC CASSYAGLVAARGPNEQFF
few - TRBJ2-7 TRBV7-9 TGTGCCAGCAGCCGGGACTTCCACGAGCAGTACTTC CASSRDFHEQYF
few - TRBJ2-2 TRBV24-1 TGTGCCACCAGTGTGGGGAACGCCGGGGAGCTGTTTTTT CATSVGNAGELFF
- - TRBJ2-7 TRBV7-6 TGTGCCAGCAGCCCCAGGACCGGCTTCTTGACCGAGCAGTACTTC CASSPRTGFLTEQYF
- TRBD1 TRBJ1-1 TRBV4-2 TGTGCCAGCAGCCAAGGGAGGGACAGCCAAGCTTTCTTT CASSQGRDSQAFF
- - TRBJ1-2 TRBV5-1 TGCGCCAGCAGCCCGGCCGGCAGGGACTATGGCTACACCTTC CASSPAGRDYGYTF
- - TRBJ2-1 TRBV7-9 TGTGCCAGCAGCTCGCGTCCTGCGGGGAATGAGCAGTTCTTC CASSSRPAGNEQFF
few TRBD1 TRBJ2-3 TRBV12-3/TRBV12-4 TGTGCCAGCAGTTTAGAGGGGACAGGCACAGATACGCAGTATTTT CASSLEGTGTDTQYF
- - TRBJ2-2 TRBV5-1 TGCGCCAGCAGCTTGGAGTCTATCGCCGGGGAGCTGTTTTTT CASSLESIAGELFF
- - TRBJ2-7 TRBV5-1 TGCGCCAGCAGCTTGGATGTGAACTACGAGCAGTACTTC CASSLDVNYEQYF
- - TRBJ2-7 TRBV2 TGTGCCAGCAGTGACGAGGGGATATACCCCTACGAGCAGTACTTC CASSDEGIYPYEQYF
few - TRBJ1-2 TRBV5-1 TGCGCCAGCAGCTTGGAGCGGTATGGCTACACCTTC CASSLERYGYTF
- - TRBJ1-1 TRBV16 TGTGCCAGCAGCCAGAATGACGGAAACACTGAAGCTTTCTTT CASSQNDGNTEAFF
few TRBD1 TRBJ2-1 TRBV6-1 TGTGCCAACCGGGACAGGGCTTTCGATGAGCAGTTCTTC CANRDRAFDEQFF
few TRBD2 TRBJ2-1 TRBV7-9 TGTGCCAGCAGCGCCGATCCCGTAGCGGGAGTATCCTACAATGAGCAGTTCTTC CASSADPVAGVSYNEQFF
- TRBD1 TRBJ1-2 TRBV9 TGTGCCAGCAGCGGGACAGGGGTTGGCTATGGCTACACCTTC CASSGTGVGYGYTF
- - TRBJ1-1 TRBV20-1 TGCAGTGCTAGAGACCCGAGGGACACTGAAGCTTTCTTT CSARDPRDTEAFF
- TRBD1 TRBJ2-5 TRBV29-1 TGCAGCGTCCCCGGGACAGGGAAAGAGACCCAGTACTTC CSVPGTGKETQYF
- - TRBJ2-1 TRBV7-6 TGTGCCAGCAGCTTAGCGAAAGGCGATGAGCAGTTCTTC CASSLAKGDEQFF
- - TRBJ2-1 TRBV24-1 TGTGCCACCAGTGCGGCCGCCAATGAGCAGTTCTTC CATSAAANEQFF
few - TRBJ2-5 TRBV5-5 TGTGCCAGCAGCCCCAACAGGGTTGGAGAGACCCAGTACTTC CASSPNRVGETQYF
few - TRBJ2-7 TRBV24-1 TGTGCCACCAGTGATCGGACGGACGCCTACGAGCAGTACTTC CATSDRTDAYEQYF
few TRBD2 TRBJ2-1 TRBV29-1 TGCAGCGTTCGGCGGGAGGACCATGAGCAGTTCTTC CSVRREDHEQFF
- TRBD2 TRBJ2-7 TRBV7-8 TGTGCCAGCAGCCCCTGGACTAGCGCTTACGAGCAGTACTTC CASSPWTSAYEQYF
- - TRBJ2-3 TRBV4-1 TGCGCCAGCAGCCAAGATAAGCGGACACTCCTAGGAGGAGGGGATACGCAGTATTTT CASSQDKRTLLGGGDTQYF
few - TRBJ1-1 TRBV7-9 TGTGCCAGCAGCTTAGTCGCGAGGGGCGGGAACACTGAAGCTTTCTTT CASSLVARGGNTEAFF
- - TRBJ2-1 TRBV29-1 TGCAGCGTTGAAGTGAGGGCGCCAGTCCTTCCACCACAGTTCTTC CSVEVRAPVLPPQFF
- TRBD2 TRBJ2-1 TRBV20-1 TGCAGTGCTAGCAAGACTAGCGGATCCTTTTCCTACAATGAGCAGTTCTTC CSASKTSGSFSYNEQFF